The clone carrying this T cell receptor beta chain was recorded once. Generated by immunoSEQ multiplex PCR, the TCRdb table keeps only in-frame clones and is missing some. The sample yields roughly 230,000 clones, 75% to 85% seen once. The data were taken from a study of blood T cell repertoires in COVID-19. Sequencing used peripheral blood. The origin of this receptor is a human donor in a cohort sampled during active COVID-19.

The CDR3 nucleotides read TGCGCCAGCAGCAACCCGACAGTTAACTATGGCTACACCTTC. Translating it yields CASSNPTVNYGYTF. This chain uses TRBV5-1 with TRBJ1-2, with TRBD1 as a possible D gene (5 bases). Germline V CDR1 and CDR2: SGHRS, YFSETQ. The CDR3 is 14 amino acids. The V end was cut by 4 bases, the J end by 1 base, with 11 bases between.